The 8 T cell receptor beta chains presented below share a single source sample, sequenced in a study of response to subunit inactivated influenza vaccine. TCRdb passed the RT-PCR reads through MiXCR, listing each CDR3 protein once. The sample shows hundreds of thousands of distinct CDR3 sequences, approximately 14% of them seen only once. The sample was PBMCs from blood, taken 14 to 15 days before vaccination. The receptors were sampled from a man aged 50-59 years who received an inactivated influenza vaccine.

This clonotype was observed a handful of times. V usage is TRBV15 and J usage is TRBJ2-1; 11 bases match TRBD2. Germline lookup yields CDR1 LNHNV and CDR2 YYDKDF (reference sequence). The CDR3 length is 14 residues. V shed 8 bases and J 9 bases; nucleotides not matched to a gene: 9. The CDR3 reads CATGLAGGPFEQFF. The CDR3 DNA is TGTGCCACCGGATTAGCGGGAGGGCCTTTTGAGCAGTTCTTC.

The chain links TRBV7-2 to TRBJ2-3, with TRBD2 matching 8 bases. Trimming removed 5 bases from V and 3 bases from J; junction bases left unmatched: 4. Germline values: CDR1 SGHTA, CDR2 FQGNSA. This CDR3 has 14 amino acids. The CDR3 here is CASSRGGVTDTQYF. The CDR3 nucleotides are TGTGCCAGCAGCCGGGGGGGGGTAACAGATACGCAGTATTTT.

This clonotype was seen a handful of times. This chain joins TRBV15 and TRBJ2-7; TRBD1 matches 8 bases. V shed 5 bases and J 5 bases; nucleotides not matched to a gene: 8. In germline, CDR1 is LNHNV, CDR2 YYDKDF (reference sequence). This CDR3 has 14 amino acids. CDR3 coding DNA: TGTGCCACCAGCCCGCTGACAGGGGTAAACGAGCAGTACTTC. Amino acid sequence: CATSPLTGVNEQYF. Based on the CDR3 plus reference TRBV15 and TRBJ2-7, the full variable domain is DAMVIQNPRYQVTQFGKPVTLSCSQTLNHNVMYWYQQKSSQAPKLLFHYYDKDFNNEADTPDNFQSRRPNTSFCFLDIRSPGLGDTAMYLCATSPLTGVNEQYFGPGTRLTVT.

A few counts support this clonotype. This sequence joins TRBV9 and TRBJ2-7, with TRBD1 identical over 9 bases. The germline V gene has CDR1 SGDLS and CDR2 YYNGEE. V was clipped by 3 bases and J by 5 bases; unmatched bases: 9. The length of the CDR3 is 15 residues. Here the CDR3 reads CASSARGTGRDEQYF. The CDR3 DNA sequence: TGTGCCAGCAGCGCGCGCGGGACAGGGCGTGACGAGCAGTACTTC.

Only a few counts were recorded for this clonotype. The V gene is TRBV6-5, the J gene TRBJ2-1; D perhaps matches TRBD1 (5 bases). The CDR3 is 15 residues long. The germline V gene has CDR1 MNHEY and CDR2 SVGAGI. Trimming removed 0 bases at V and 3 bases at J, with 9 bases between. CDR3 in amino acids: CASSYSSGYYNEQFF. Written as DNA, the CDR3 is TGTGCCAGCAGTTACTCGTCAGGGTACTACAATGAGCAGTTCTTC.

This clonotype was observed a few times. The chain links TRBV12-3 or TRBV12-4 to TRBJ1-1, with unresolved D. The CDR3 runs 12 residues. Deletions cut 1 base from V and 8 bases from J, with 8 bases between. The chain's CDR3 is CASSLGLREAFF. DNA of the CDR3: TGTGCCAGCAGTTTAGGACTGAGAGAAGCTTTCTTT.

This clonotype was detected many times. The chain recombines TRBV6-2 or TRBV6-3 with TRBJ2-7; no definite D call. This CDR3 has 13 residues. The germline V gene has CDR1 MNHEY and CDR2 SVGEGT. Deletions cut 7 bases from V and 3 bases from J, with 13 bases between. CDR3 loop: CASKLRVYYEQYF. The CDR3 DNA is TGTGCCAGCAAACTAAGGGTGTACTACGAGCAGTACTTC.

The CDR3 is CASSDSIFNEKLFF. The CDR3 DNA reads as TGTGCCAGCAGTGACAGCATCTTTAATGAAAAACTGTTTTTT. The gene calls are TRBV2 and TRBJ1-4; no clear D. The CDR3 spans 14 residues. V lost 3 bases, J lost 4 bases, and 9 bases lay in between. Germline CDR1 reads SNHLY; CDR2 reads FYNNEI.